The T cell receptor (beta chain) under discussion was sequenced for a study of early T cells in non-severe SARS-CoV-2 infection. Study-wide background: Whole-blood bulk RNA, unsorted, was sequenced, and chains were unpaired.

Attachment of unique molecular identifiers was made to individual cDNA molecules. MiXCR, applied by TCRdb to the 5' RACE reads, yields one record per CDR3 protein. Here the sample spans around 27,000 distinct CDR3 sequences, about 8.6% being singletons. Worth noting for this clonotype: Its antigen is not identified.

The CDR3 covers 15 residues. Trimming took 6 bases from V and 3 from J; bases not matched to a gene: 9. Germline assignment: CDR1 SGHRS and CDR2 YFSETQ. Study-level results: The VDJdb matching leaned toward anti-spike CD8 responses and overlooked private and CD4 specificities.

The receptor comes from an adult who was a healthcare worker with PCR-confirmed SARS-CoV-2 infection or an uninfected control (not recorded which). This rearrangement joins TRBV5-1 to TRBJ2-7; 10 nucleotides align to TRBD2. The sequencing sample was made of whole blood. The CDR3 spells CASTLGLAGVYEQYF. For the CDR3, the DNA is TGCGCCAGCACCCTGGGGCTAGCGGGGGTCTACGAGCAGTACTTC.